At least ten counts were recorded for the clone carrying this TCR beta chain. This CDR3 comprises 13 residues. After removal of 5 bases from V and 7 bases from J, the junction contained 3 bases not matched to a gene. Germline V lookup: CDR1 SQVTM, CDR2 ANQGSEA. Researchers generated TCR beta cDNA from around 0.55 ug of total RNA, relying on a constant-region primer. Three nested multiplex PCR rounds, a slightly modified ARM-PCR method, built the TCR beta libraries. Primers for the first two PCR rounds were TRBV1-TRBV30 forward primers and a C-beta reverse primer (around 10 cycles per round). TCRdb analysed the multiplex PCR reads with MiXCR anew, one entry per CDR3 protein. The top ten clones hold 65% to 80% of a sample with more than 150,000 distinct CDR3 sequences, over 50% of them seen once. The sample originates from a study of tumor-infiltrating lymphocytes in primary liver carcinoma. Study overall: Recorded tumor stage was T1-T3 N0M0, with diameters of about 4 to 10 cm.

Out of unsorted whole blood came the blood RNA, and germline DNA was extracted as well. This chain links TRBV29-1 with TRBJ2-1; 12 nucleotides agree with TRBD2. The TCR sequence derives from a man in his forties or fifties with primary liver carcinoma and hepatitis B virus infection. The source material was peripheral blood. CDR3 nucleotide sequence: TGCAGCGTTTTACTAGCGGGAGGTAATGAGCAGTTCTTC. Protein sequence: CSVLLAGGNEQFF.